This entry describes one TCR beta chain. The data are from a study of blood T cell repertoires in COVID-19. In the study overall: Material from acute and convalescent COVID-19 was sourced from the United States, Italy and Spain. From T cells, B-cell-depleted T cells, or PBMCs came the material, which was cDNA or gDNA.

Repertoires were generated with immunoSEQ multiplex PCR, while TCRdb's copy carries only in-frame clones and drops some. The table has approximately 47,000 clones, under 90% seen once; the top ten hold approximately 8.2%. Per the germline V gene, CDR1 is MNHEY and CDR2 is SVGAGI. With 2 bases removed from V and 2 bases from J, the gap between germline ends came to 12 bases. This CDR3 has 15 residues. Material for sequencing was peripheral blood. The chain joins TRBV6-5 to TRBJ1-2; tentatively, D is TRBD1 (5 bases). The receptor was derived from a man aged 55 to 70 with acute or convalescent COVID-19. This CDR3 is CASSYVGRANYGYTF. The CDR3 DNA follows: TGTGCCAGCAGTTACGTCGGCAGGGCCAACTATGGCTACACCTTC.